These 30 T cell receptor beta chains originate from one sample sequenced in a study of technical replicates of blood from a handful of donors. Data came from immunoSEQ multiplex PCR; TCRdb stores just in-frame clones and leaves some out. The repertoire holds some 89,000 clones, roughly 95% seen once, with 0.25% to 0.35% in the top ten. Sample: T cells isolated from PBMCs. The receptors shown here come from a human donor in good health.

The gene calls are TRBV5-1 and TRBJ2-1; TRBD2 aligns across 8 bases. J was trimmed by 6 bases and V by 0 bases; bases with no gene match: 5. Germline loops: CDR1 SGHRS, CDR2 YFSETQ. The length of the CDR3 is 15 residues. The CDR3 loop is CASSLGLASPNEQFF. Written as DNA, the CDR3 is TGCGCCAGCAGCTTGGGACTAGCGTCCCCCAATGAGCAGTTCTTC.

J is TRBJ1-2 and V is TRBV30; TRBD1 matches 11 bases. Trimming cost V 3 bases and J 8 bases; bases outside gene matches: 11. CDR3 length equals 15 residues. The germline gives CDR1 GTSNPN, CDR2 SVGIG (reference sequence). The CDR3 coding sequence is TGTGCCTGGAGGGAGCTGGACAGGGGGCAACGGGGCTACACCTTC. It specifies CAWRELDRGQRGYTF.

The V and J genes are TRBV19 and TRBJ1-3; perhaps TRBD1 as D (6 bases). The CDR3 has 15 amino acids. Trimming pared 3 bases from V and 4 bases from J, leaving 13 bases between. Per germline, CDR1 LNHDA and CDR2 SQIVND (reference sequence). This CDR3 reads CASSILGAGGNTIYF. CDR3 in DNA: TGTGCCAGTAGTATTTTGGGGGCGGGCGGAAACACCATATATTTT.

The chain combines TRBV5-4 with TRBJ2-2; 8 nucleotides match TRBD1. V lost 2 bases and J lost 4; bases outside the gene matches: 4. Germline-derived CDR1 and CDR2 are SGHNT and YYREEE (reference sequence). The CDR3 is made up of 15 amino acids. In DNA form, the CDR3 reads TGTGCCAGCAGCTTTGGACAGGGAGCCACCGGGGAGCTGTTTTTT. Its protein is CASSFGQGATGELFF.

The V call is TRBV19, the J call TRBJ1-4; 7 bases agree with TRBD1. V gave up 7 bases and J gave up 8 bases; unmatched junction bases: 10. The V gene's germline CDR1 is LNHDA and CDR2 SQIVND (reference sequence). The CDR3 totals 14 residues. The chain's CDR3 is CASNRQGNSEKLFF. CDR3 coding DNA: TGTGCCAGTAACCGACAGGGTAATTCGGAAAAACTGTTTTTT.

The chain couples TRBV5-4 to TRBJ1-2, with D maybe TRBD1 (6 bases). V was cut by 0 bases and J by 9 bases, with 12 bases left in between. Germline CDR1 is SGHNT and CDR2 is YYREEE (reference sequence). This CDR3 comprises 13 residues. The CDR3 DNA follows: TGTGCCAGCAGCTTGGTAGCAGGACAGAGCTACACCTTC. It is translated as CASSLVAGQSYTF. Complete variable domain (other parts from reference TRBV5-4 and TRBJ1-2): ETGVTQSPTHLIKTRGQQVTLRCSSQSGHNTVSWYQQALGQGPQFIFQYYREEENGRGNFPPRFSGLQFPNYSSELNVNALELDDSALYLCASSLVAGQSYTFGSGTRLTVV.

This chain joins TRBV5-4 and TRBJ1-2, with a possible D match to TRBD1 (5 bases). V was shortened by 0 bases and J by 5 bases, with 8 bases between the two germline ends. CDR3 length: 13 amino acids. CDR1 is SGHNT, CDR2 YYREEE, per germline (reference sequence). CDR3 DNA: TGTGCCAGCAGCTTGGAGGCAGGGTATGGCTACACCTTC. Its translation is CASSLEAGYGYTF.

The V call is TRBV16, the J call TRBJ2-7, with 10 bases matching TRBD2. The V gene end was trimmed by 0 bases and the J gene end by 5 bases; junction bases not matched to a gene: 7. The germline CDR1 and CDR2 sequences are KGHSY and FQNENV. This CDR3 has 16 amino acids. CDR3: CASSQSVGLADHEQYF. The CDR3 DNA follows: TGTGCCAGCAGCCAATCAGTTGGACTAGCGGATCACGAGCAGTACTTC.

This sequence joins TRBV2 and TRBJ2-7; D might be TRBD2 (6 bases). Germline V gene lookup returns CDR1 SNHLY and CDR2 FYNNEI. V was shortened by 11 bases and J by 6 bases, with 14 bases between the two germline ends. The CDR3 totals 11 residues. The CDR3 nucleotides read TGTGCCGCTTGGGTGCGGGGCGAGCAGTACTTC. It encodes CAAWVRGEQYF.

This sequence joins TRBV6-5 and TRBJ2-3, with TRBD2 matching 8 bases. Germline V gene data show CDR1 as MNHEY and CDR2 as SVGAGI. CDR3 length equals 13 residues. V trimming: 2 bases; J trimming: 8 bases; junction bases outside the gene matches: 3. The CDR3 reads CASSYVGGGTQYF. The DNA for the CDR3 is TGTGCCAGCAGTTACGTCGGGGGGGGTACGCAGTATTTT.

V gene TRBV6-4 combines with J gene TRBJ2-3; D may be TRBD2 (5 bases). The CDR3 runs 14 residues. V gave up 6 bases and J gave up 7 bases, with 17 bases separating them. The germline V gene encodes CDR1 MRHNA and CDR2 SNTAGT. In DNA, the CDR3 is TGTGCCAGCAGGGGAGCGCCGATTGGAAATACGCAGTATTTT. Translating gives CASRGAPIGNTQYF.

V gene TRBV10-3 combines with J gene TRBJ1-5, with D perhaps matching TRBD1 (6 bases). CDR3 length: 14 residues. Germline CDR1 reads ENHRY; CDR2 reads SYGVKD. V lost 6 bases and J 7 bases, leaving 16 bases between the germline ends. CDR3 sequence: CAIREEQGGQPQHF. CDR3 nucleotide sequence: TGTGCCATCAGGGAAGAACAGGGCGGACAGCCCCAGCATTTT.

J is TRBJ2-1 and V is TRBV6-5; D is perhaps TRBD2 (5 bases). The V end was cut by 6 bases, the J end by 7 bases, with 13 bases between. The CDR3 totals 13 residues. The germline gives CDR1 MNHEY, CDR2 SVGAGI. CDR3 loop: CASRLYSENEQFF. The DNA of the CDR3 is TGTGCCAGCAGACTTTATAGCGAGAATGAGCAGTTCTTC.

The chain joins TRBV7-8 to TRBJ2-7, with a weak D call TRBD2 (5 bases). This CDR3 has 15 residues. V lost 1 base and J 3 bases, leaving 13 bases between the germline ends. Germline lookup yields CDR1 SGHVS and CDR2 FQNEAQ. In DNA form, the CDR3 reads TGTGCCAGCAGCTTAGGGAATAGCGCGAACTACGAGCAGTACTTC. This codes for CASSLGNSANYEQYF.

Only one count was recorded for this clone. The chain is built from TRBV7-9 and TRBJ2-7, with 13 bases lining up with TRBD2. The trim removed 5 bases at V and 0 bases at J, leaving 13 bases unmatched. CDR1 is SEHNR and CDR2 is FQNEAQ in the germline V gene (reference sequence). The CDR3 is made up of 19 amino acids. This chain's CDR3 is CASSASKGRLAGGSYEQYF. CDR3 sequence (DNA): TGTGCCAGCAGCGCTTCCAAGGGGAGACTAGCGGGAGGCTCCTACGAGCAGTACTTC. Together with reference TRBV7-9 and TRBJ2-7, the CDR3 gives the full variable domain: DTGVSQNPRHKITKRGQNVTFRCDPISEHNRLYWYRQTLGQGPEFLTYFQNEAQLEKSRLLSDRFSAERPKGSFSTLEIQRTEQGDSAMYLCASSASKGRLAGGSYEQYFGPGTRLTVT.

This sequence joins TRBV2 and TRBJ2-7; D gene unclear. Trimming pared 4 bases from V and 5 bases from J, leaving 9 bases between. The CDR3 loop spans 12 amino acids. Germline V gives CDR1 SNHLY, CDR2 FYNNEI. The CDR3: CASSVNQDEQYF. CDR3 DNA sequence: TGTGCCAGCAGTGTGAATCAGGACGAGCAGTACTTC. The full variable domain, its missing parts supplied by reference TRBV2 and TRBJ2-7, is EPEVTQTPSHQVTQMGQEVILRCVPISNHLYFYWYRQILGQKVEFLVSFYNNEISEKSEIFDDQFSVERPDGSNFTLKIRSTKLEDSAMYFCASSVNQDEQYFGPGTRLTVT.

The chain couples TRBV27 to TRBJ2-1; D call uncertain. Trimming removed 1 base at V and 7 bases at J, with 8 bases between. Germline CDR1 is MNHEY and CDR2 is SMNVEV (reference sequence). The CDR3 has 13 amino acids. Written as DNA, the CDR3 is TGTGCCAGCAGTTTATTAACCGGGAATGAGCAGTTCTTC. It translates to CASSLLTGNEQFF.

This clone appeared a single time. This rearrangement joins TRBV10-3 to TRBJ2-7, with a tentative D call TRBD1 (6 bases). The CDR3 runs 15 residues. With 0 bases removed from V and 2 bases from J, the gap between germline ends came to 11 bases. From germline, CDR1 is ENHRY and CDR2 SYGVKD. CDR3 sequence: CAISESEDSPYEQYF. CDR3 DNA sequence: TGTGCCATCAGTGAGTCTGAGGACAGCCCCTACGAGCAGTACTTC.

The rearrangement links TRBV13 to TRBJ2-7, with D possibly matching TRBD2 (6 bases). Germline V gene sequence: CDR1 PRHDT, CDR2 FYEKMQ (reference sequence). The CDR3 totals 13 residues. V was trimmed by 0 bases and J by 4 bases, leaving 7 bases between them. The CDR3, as DNA: TGTGCCAGCAGCTTAGGACGGGGGTACGAGCAGTACTTC. This sequence encodes CASSLGRGYEQYF.

As concerns this clone: Relative to the germline gene, one junction end is altered; a read error may explain this. The gene calls are TRBV10-1 and TRBJ1-6; no clear D. The CDR3 runs to 14 residues. From germline, CDR1 is WNHNN and CDR2 SYGVQD (reference sequence). The CDR3 loop is CASNEIVGNSPLHF. CDR3 sequence (DNA): TGCGCCAGCAATGAGATAGTTGGTAATTCACCCCTCCACTTT.

The rearrangement links TRBV5-6 to TRBJ1-2; 7 nucleotides line up with TRBD1. The CDR3 contains 15 residues. Germline CDR1 SGHDT, CDR2 YYEEEE. Germline trimming cut 4 bases from V and 4 bases from J; bases unmatched to any gene: 10. CDR3 protein: CASSEPGGGGYGYTF. CDR3 coding DNA: TGTGCCAGCAGCGAGCCAGGGGGTGGCGGCTATGGCTACACCTTC.

This clone has only one observation. The V gene is TRBV9, the J gene TRBJ1-1; the D is unclear. The CDR3 contains 13 residues. Germline V gives CDR1 SGDLS, CDR2 YYNGEE. V lost 9 bases, J lost 1 base, and 13 bases lay in between. The CDR3 reads CATSDGANTEAFF. DNA of the CDR3: TGTGCCACATCCGACGGAGCGAACACTGAAGCTTTCTTT.

J is TRBJ2-2 and V is TRBV5-1; D is possibly TRBD2 (6 bases). The length of the CDR3 is 16 residues. V gave up 0 bases and J gave up 7 bases, with 16 bases separating them. Germline V gives CDR1 SGHRS, CDR2 YFSETQ. DNA for the CDR3: TGCGCCAGCAGCTTGGTTTCGGGAGAAGGGATCGGGGAGCTGTTTTTT. Translation gives CASSLVSGEGIGELFF.

The chain couples TRBV19 to TRBJ2-5; D possibly corresponds to TRBD1 (5 bases). Per the germline V gene, CDR1 is LNHDA and CDR2 is SQIVND (reference sequence). The CDR3 has 14 amino acids. V was trimmed by 2 bases and J by 2 bases, leaving 9 bases between them. The CDR3 region is CASSIQGSQETQYF. CDR3 DNA: TGTGCCAGTAGTATACAGGGATCTCAAGAGACCCAGTACTTC.

The chain links TRBV30 to TRBJ2-3, with 8 bases identical to TRBD1. This CDR3 has 15 amino acids. V dropped 1 base and J dropped 3; count of bases not matched to a gene: 6. Germline lookup yields CDR1 GTSNPN and CDR2 SVGIG (reference sequence). The DNA for the CDR3 is TGTGCCTGGAGTGGGACAGGGCGTGCAACAGATACGCAGTATTTT. Its protein product is CAWSGTGRATDTQYF.

V usage is TRBV15 and J usage is TRBJ1-4; no clear D gene. Germline CDR1 LNHNV, CDR2 YYDKDF (reference sequence). The V end was cut by 0 bases, the J end by 8 bases, with 7 bases between. This CDR3 has 13 residues. The CDR3 DNA reads as TGTGCCACCAGCAGAGATCCGGGGGAAAAACTGTTTTTT. Encoded protein: CATSRDPGEKLFF.

This chain joins TRBV6-5 and TRBJ2-1; 11 nucleotides line up with TRBD2. The germline gives CDR1 MNHEY, CDR2 SVGAGI. V dropped 6 bases and J dropped 6; count of bases not matched to a gene: 7. The length of the CDR3 is 15 residues. In DNA, the CDR3 is TGTGCCAGCAGCCGCGGGACTAGCGGCCTCAATGAGCAGTTCTTC. Protein: CASSRGTSGLNEQFF.

The chain links TRBV4-3 to TRBJ2-1; 7 bases are shared with TRBD2. From germline, CDR1 is LGHNA and CDR2 YSLEER. The CDR3 loop spans 15 amino acids. V shed 0 bases, J shed 6 bases, and the junction held 5 bases outside the gene matches. CDR3: CASSQEGSGLNEQFF. Here the CDR3 DNA reads TGCGCCAGCAGCCAAGAGGGTAGCGGGCTCAATGAGCAGTTCTTC.

This clone was recorded only once. J is TRBJ2-7 and V is TRBV5-8; TRBD1 agrees at 7 bases. The CDR3 is 13 amino acids. Trimming at V came to 5 bases and at J to 3 bases, leaving 5 bases not matched to a gene. Looked up from germline, CDR1 is SGHTS and CDR2 is YDEGEE. The CDR3 is CASSRDSNYEQYF. Here the CDR3 DNA reads TGTGCCAGCAGTCGGGACAGTAACTACGAGCAGTACTTC. Filled out from reference TRBV5-8 and TRBJ2-7, the complete variable domain reads EAGVTQSPTHLIKTRGQQATLRCSPISGHTSVYWYQQALGLGLQFLLWYDEGEERNRGNFPPRFSGRQFPNYSSELNVNALELEDSALYLCASSRDSNYEQYFGPGTRLTVT.

The chain links TRBV19 to TRBJ1-1; tentative D call: TRBD1 (5 bases). This CDR3 has 15 residues. The V and J ends lost 3 bases and 0 bases respectively, with 11 bases between them. Germline V gene lookup returns CDR1 LNHDA and CDR2 SQIVND (reference sequence). In nucleotides, the CDR3 is TGTGCCAGTAGTATTGAAGGACACATGAACACTGAAGCTTTCTTT. It specifies CASSIEGHMNTEAFF.